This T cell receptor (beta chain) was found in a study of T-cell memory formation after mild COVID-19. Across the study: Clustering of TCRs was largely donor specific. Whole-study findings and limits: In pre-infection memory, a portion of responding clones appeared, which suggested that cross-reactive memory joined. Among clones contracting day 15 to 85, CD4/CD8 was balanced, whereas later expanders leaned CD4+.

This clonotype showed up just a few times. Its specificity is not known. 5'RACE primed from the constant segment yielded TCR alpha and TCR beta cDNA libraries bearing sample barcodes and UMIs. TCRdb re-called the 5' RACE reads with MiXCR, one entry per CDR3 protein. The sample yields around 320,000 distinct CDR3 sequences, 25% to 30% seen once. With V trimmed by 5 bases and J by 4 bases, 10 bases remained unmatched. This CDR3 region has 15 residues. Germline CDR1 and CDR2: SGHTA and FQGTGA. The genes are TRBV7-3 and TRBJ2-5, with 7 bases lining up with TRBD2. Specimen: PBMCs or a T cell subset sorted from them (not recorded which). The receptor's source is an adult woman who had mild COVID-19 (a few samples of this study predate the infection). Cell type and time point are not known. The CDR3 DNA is TGTGCCAGCAGCCCCGGGGAGGGGAGGATAGAGACCCAGTACTTC. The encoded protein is CASSPGEGRIETQYF. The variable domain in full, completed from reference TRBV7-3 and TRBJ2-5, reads GAGVSQTPSNKVTEKGKYVELRCDPISGHTALYWYRQSLGQGPEFLIYFQGTGAADDSGLPNDRFFAVRPEGSVSTLKIQRTERGDSAVYLCASSPGEGRIETQYFGPGTRLLVL.